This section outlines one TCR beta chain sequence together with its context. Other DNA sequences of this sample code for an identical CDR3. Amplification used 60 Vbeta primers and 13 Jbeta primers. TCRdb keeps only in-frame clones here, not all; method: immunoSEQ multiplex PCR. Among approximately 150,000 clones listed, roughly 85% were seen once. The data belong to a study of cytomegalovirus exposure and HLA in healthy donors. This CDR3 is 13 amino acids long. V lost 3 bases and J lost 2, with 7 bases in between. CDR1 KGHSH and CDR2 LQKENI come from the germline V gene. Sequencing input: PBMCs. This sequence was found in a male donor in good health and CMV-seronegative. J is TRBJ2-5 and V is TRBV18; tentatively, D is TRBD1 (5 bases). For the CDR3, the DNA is TGTGCCAGCTCACCGAACAGGCAAGAGACCCAGTACTTC. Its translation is CASSPNRQETQYF.